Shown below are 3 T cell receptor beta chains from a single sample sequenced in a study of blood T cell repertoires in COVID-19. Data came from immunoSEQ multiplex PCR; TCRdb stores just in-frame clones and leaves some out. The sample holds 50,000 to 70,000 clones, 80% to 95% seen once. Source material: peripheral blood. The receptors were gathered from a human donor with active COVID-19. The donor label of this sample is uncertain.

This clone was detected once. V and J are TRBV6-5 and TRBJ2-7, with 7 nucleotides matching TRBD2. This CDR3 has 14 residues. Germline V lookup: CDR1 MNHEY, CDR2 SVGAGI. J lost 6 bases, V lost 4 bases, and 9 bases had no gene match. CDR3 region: CASSSREGGREQYV. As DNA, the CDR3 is TGTGCCAGCAGTTCCCGAGAGGGAGGGCGCGAGCAGTACGTC.

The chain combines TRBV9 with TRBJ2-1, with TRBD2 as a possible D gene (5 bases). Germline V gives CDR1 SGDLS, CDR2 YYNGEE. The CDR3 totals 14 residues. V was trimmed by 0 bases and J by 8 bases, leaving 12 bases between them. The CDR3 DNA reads TGTGCCAGCAGCGTAGCTCCTAGCCTCGATGAGCAGTTCTTC. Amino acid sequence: CASSVAPSLDEQFF.

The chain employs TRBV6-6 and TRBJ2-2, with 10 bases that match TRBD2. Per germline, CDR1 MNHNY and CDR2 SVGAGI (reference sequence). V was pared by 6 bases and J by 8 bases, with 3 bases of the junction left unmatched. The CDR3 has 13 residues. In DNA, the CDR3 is TGTGCCAGCAGAGGGACTAGCGTTGGGGAGCTGTTTTTT. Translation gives CASRGTSVGELFF.